The 27 T cell receptor beta chains below all came from one sample that was sequenced in a study of spatial heterogeneity in lung cancer. The study's findings and limits: Counts that tracked tumor mutation counts were those of expanded intratumoral alpha and beta TCRs.

Sample time point: sample taken at primary tumor resection. MiXCR was run by TCRdb on the 5' RACE reads, yielding one entry per CDR3 protein. The sample has a few thousand distinct CDR3 sequences, around 5% seen once; the top ten hold about a quarter. These receptors have no identified antigens. The sample in question was lung tumor tissue, obtained at surgery. These TCRs come from a male donor with early-stage non-small cell lung cancer.

The sample holds a few counts of this clonotype. The library was designed around alpha chains, so this beta chain is a stray read whose abundance carries little weight. The J gene is TRBJ2-3, the V gene TRBV6-2 or TRBV6-3; 9 bases are a match to TRBD2. With 6 bases clipped from V and 14 bases from J, the junction kept 21 bases outside the gene matches. Germline V gene sequence: CDR1 MNHEY, CDR2 SVGEGT. CDR3 size: 16 residues. Here the CDR3 reads CASRGSAGTSKLAWYF. CDR3 bases: TGTGCCAGCAGGGGGTCGGCCGGGACTAGCAAGCTTGCGTGGTATTTT.

This clonotype is medium-sized (0.01 to 0.1%). Within a library made for alpha chains, this beta chain is off target, and its count is uninformative. J is TRBJ1-4 and V is TRBV11-1; D gene ambiguous. V lost 2 bases and J lost 6, with 13 bases in between. Per the germline V gene, CDR1 is SGHAT and CDR2 is FQDESV (reference sequence). CDR3 length: 15 amino acids. CDR3 in amino acids: CASSLRDEIDEKLFF. The CDR3 DNA is TGTGCCAGCAGCTTACGGGATGAAATAGATGAAAAACTGTTTTTT.

Ten or more counts support this clonotype. In a library made to pick up alpha chains, this beta chain is a stray read with a size that means little. The V call is TRBV6-5, the J call TRBJ2-1; 14 positions match TRBD2. Per the germline V gene, CDR1 is MNHEY and CDR2 is SVGAGI. The CDR3 totals 15 residues. V was pared by 4 bases and J by 7 bases, with 3 bases of the junction left unmatched. The CDR3: CASSSRTSGRNEQFF. The CDR3 bases are TGTGCCAGCAGTTCACGGACTAGCGGGAGGAATGAGCAGTTCTTC.

Note on this clonotype: This may arise from a read error, as a much more abundant clone is one base away. This beta chain represents an off-target read in a library built for alpha chains; its size is of limited meaning. V is TRBV9 and J is TRBJ2-5; 8 bases agree with TRBD2. After removal of 4 bases from V and 7 bases from J, the junction contained 15 bases not matched to a gene. The CDR3 contains 16 residues. Germline V gene sequence: CDR1 SGDLS, CDR2 YYNGEE. CDR3 DNA: TGTGCCAGCAGCCCGCAAGCGGGGGCAGTGATGTGGACCCAGTACTTC. Translation gives CASSPQAGAVMWTQYF.

This clonotype ranks as medium-sized. Being off target in a library aimed at alpha chains, this beta chain has a size of little meaning. The chain combines TRBV7-2 with TRBJ1-2, with a weak D call TRBD1 (5 bases). V lost 3 bases and J lost 4, with 9 bases in between. The CDR3 is 13 amino acids. The germline V gene has CDR1 SGHTA and CDR2 FQGNSA. CDR3 in DNA: TGTGCCAGCAGCTTGGGGGGATTCTATGGCTACACCTTC. It encodes CASSLGGFYGYTF.

There are many counts of this clonotype. Little can be read into the size of this beta chain, an off-target read in a library designed for alpha chains. CDR3 in amino acids: CASSLGRDPENIQYF. The CDR3 nucleotides are TGTGCCAGCAGCCTCGGCAGGGACCCTGAAAACATTCAGTACTTC. The chain combines TRBV28 with TRBJ2-4; D possibly uses TRBD1 or TRBD2 (5 bases each). The CDR3 runs to 15 residues. Germline assignment: CDR1 MDHEN and CDR2 SYDVKM. Trimming removed 6 bases from V and 5 bases from J, with 17 bases in between.

By sample fraction, this clonotype is medium-sized. This beta chain came through as a stray read in a library set up for alpha chains, and its size says little. The chain couples TRBV20-1 to TRBJ1-5, with TRBD1 as a possible D gene (5 bases). Germline assignment: CDR1 DFQATT and CDR2 SNEGSKA (reference sequence). Trimming removed 6 bases from V and 4 bases from J, with 13 bases in between. The CDR3 spans 13 residues. CDR3 sequence: CSALGQVNQPQHF. The CDR3 region has the DNA TGCAGTGCCCTGGGGCAGGTAAATCAGCCCCAGCATTTT.

This clonotype was observed at least ten times. The library was built for alpha chains, so this beta chain is an off-target read and its size means little. V and J are TRBV5-1 and TRBJ1-6; D is unresolved. Germline CDR1 reads SGHRS; CDR2 reads YFSETQ. V was trimmed by 10 bases and J by 9 bases, leaving 17 bases between them. The CDR3 is 13 residues long. The CDR3 bases are TGCGCCTGCGGAGATGGGGTCGGTTCACCCCTCCACTTT. It yields the protein CACGDGVGSPLHF.

In its sample, this clonotype is medium-sized. Being off target in a library aimed at alpha chains, this beta chain has a size of little meaning. V gene TRBV7-9 combines with J gene TRBJ2-2; 7 bases are shared with TRBD1. The germline V gene has CDR1 SEHNR and CDR2 FQNEAQ (reference sequence). Germline trimming cut 4 bases from V and 3 bases from J; bases unmatched to any gene: 8. The CDR3 has 16 amino acids. The CDR3 region has the DNA TGTGCCAGCAGCTCATTTCAGGGGGTGTACACCGGGGAGCTGTTTTTT. The encoded protein is CASSSFQGVYTGELFF.

This clonotype has a count of ten or more. A library made for alpha chains picked up this beta chain off target, so its size means little. The chain couples TRBV11-3 to TRBJ2-1, with 8 bases matching TRBD2. The CDR3 is 15 residues long. Looked up from germline, CDR1 is SGHNT and CDR2 is YENEEA. Trimming removed 5 bases from V and 7 bases from J; junction bases left unmatched: 10. CDR3 region: CASSLTGTSRNEQFF. Here the CDR3 DNA reads TGTGCCAGCAGCCTTACCGGGACTAGTAGGAATGAGCAGTTCTTC.

This clonotype showed up many times. The library was prepared for alpha chains; this beta chain is a stray read, so its frequency means little. The chain links TRBV14 to TRBJ2-5; TRBD1 is a possible D gene (5 bases). Trimming took off 5 bases at V and 0 bases at J, with 7 bases between the two ends. This CDR3 is built from 13 residues. From germline, CDR1 is SGHDN and CDR2 FVKESK. CDR3 coding DNA: TGTGCCAGCAGCAGGGGAAACCAAGAGACCCAGTACTTC. It codes for CASSRGNQETQYF. The variable domain in full, completed from reference TRBV14 and TRBJ2-5, reads EAGVTQFPSHSVIEKGQTVTLRCDPISGHDNLYWYRRVMGKEIKFLLHFVKESKQDESGMPNNRFLAERTGGTYSTLKVQPAELEDSGVYFCASSRGNQETQYFGPGTRLLVL.

This clonotype is medium-sized by share. The library was prepared for alpha chains; this beta chain is a stray read, so its frequency means little. CDR3 sequence reads: CAISESPSGTGELFF. DNA for the CDR3: TGTGCCATCAGTGAGTCGCCTAGCGGGACCGGGGAGCTGTTTTTT. The chain carries TRBV10-3 and TRBJ2-2; 8 positions agree with TRBD2. Germline V gene sequence: CDR1 ENHRY, CDR2 SYGVKD. With V trimmed by 0 bases and J by 5 bases, 2 bases remained unmatched. The CDR3 sequence is 15 residues long.

Ten or more counts support this clonotype. This beta chain is an off-target read within a library intended for alpha chains, so its frequency means little. The V call is TRBV15, the J call TRBJ2-1, with 8 positions matching TRBD2. This CDR3 has 15 residues. The ends lost 1 base at V and 7 bases at J; junction bases unmatched: 6. Per germline, CDR1 LNHNV and CDR2 YYDKDF (reference sequence). The CDR3 region has the DNA TGTGCCACCAGCAGAGTCGGACTAGCTGCGAATGAGCAGTTCTTC. Translated: CATSRVGLAANEQFF.

Details on this clonotype: Because the library targeted alpha chains, this beta chain is an off-target read whose size means little. The CDR3 coding sequence is TGTGCCAGCAGCTTAGCGACAGCGGGGGGATACGAGACCCAGTACTTC. It yields the protein CASSLATAGGYETQYF. This chain links TRBV7-9 with TRBJ2-5, with TRBD2 matching 9 bases. Germline V gene sequence: CDR1 SEHNR, CDR2 FQNEAQ (reference sequence). The CDR3 sequence is 16 residues long. V shed 0 bases and J 5 bases; nucleotides not matched to a gene: 7.

This clonotype was observed at least ten times. As an off-target read in a library built for alpha chains, this beta chain has a frequency of little significance. The V gene is TRBV12-3 or TRBV12-4, the J gene TRBJ2-6; D might be TRBD1 (7 bases). With 6 bases removed from V and 0 bases from J, the gap between germline ends came to 12 bases. This CDR3 spans 16 amino acids. CDR3 nucleotide sequence: TGTGCCAGCAGCCGCGGGACAGTCTCTGGGGCCAACGTCCTGACTTTC. It yields the protein CASSRGTVSGANVLTF.

About this clonotype: This beta chain represents an off-target read in a library built for alpha chains; its size is of limited meaning. V and J are TRBV9 and TRBJ2-1; a weak D match, TRBD2 (6 bases). V was shortened by 0 bases and J by 7 bases, with 17 bases between the two germline ends. The germline V gene encodes CDR1 SGDLS and CDR2 YYNGEE. The length of the CDR3 is 16 residues. In DNA, the CDR3 is TGTGCCAGCAGCGTAGATCCAGCGGGCCGACTGAATGAGCAGTTCTTC. This codes for CASSVDPAGRLNEQFF.

Of note for this clonotype: Little can be read into the size of this beta chain, an off-target read in a library designed for alpha chains. The V gene is TRBV19, the J gene TRBJ1-5; 7 nucleotides align to TRBD1. CDR1 LNHDA and CDR2 SQIVND come from the germline V gene (reference sequence). The CDR3 contains 15 residues. Losses at the gene ends were 2 bases for V and 1 base for J; bases not matched to a gene: 2. CDR3 sequence: CASSIQGGSNQPQHF. CDR3 sequence (DNA): TGTGCCAGTAGTATACAGGGGGGGAGCAATCAGCCCCAGCATTTT. Using reference TRBV19 and TRBJ1-5 for the parts outside the CDR3, the full variable domain is DGGITQSPKYLFRKEGQNVTLSCEQNLNHDAMYWYRQDPGQGLRLIYYSQIVNDFQKGDIAEGYSVSREKKESFPLTVTSAQKNPTAFYLCASSIQGGSNQPQHFGDGTRLSIL.

This clonotype was counted many times. This beta chain was picked up by a library intended for alpha chains and is off target, so its count carries little meaning. The chain couples TRBV4-1 to TRBJ2-7; the D is unclear. Germline V gene lookup returns CDR1 MGHRA and CDR2 YSYEKL. This CDR3 is built from 17 residues. V dropped 4 bases and J dropped 0 bases, with 19 bases sitting between them. CDR3 DNA: TGCGCCAGCAGCCGGTCGTTGGCGGCACACTCCTCCTACGAGCAGTACTTC. Encoded protein: CASSRSLAAHSSYEQYF.

This clonotype was recorded at least ten times. This beta chain turned up in a library designed for alpha chains; as an off-target read, its abundance says little. The rearrangement links TRBV7-3 to TRBJ2-3; D is uncertain. V was clipped by 3 bases and J by 4 bases, with 8 bases between them. CDR3 length: 13 amino acids. Germline V gives CDR1 SGHTA, CDR2 FQGTGA. The CDR3 DNA follows: TGTGCCAGCAGCTTGTTTCGAGCAGATACGCAGTATTTT. As protein: CASSLFRADTQYF.

This clonotype was found many times. Within a library made for alpha chains, this beta chain is off target, and its count is uninformative. The chain carries TRBV20-1 and TRBJ2-3, with D tentatively TRBD2 (5 bases). CDR1 and CDR2 from the germline V gene are DFQATT and SNEGSKA (reference sequence). CDR3 length: 13 amino acids. Trimming shortened V by 6 bases and J by 5 bases, and 15 bases separated the two germline ends. The CDR3 DNA reads as TGCAGTGCCCACCAGAAGCGGCTAGATACGCAGTATTTT. Protein: CSAHQKRLDTQYF.

This clonotype is classed as medium-sized (0.01 to 0.1%). This beta chain lies outside the target of a library built for alpha chains; its clone size means little. The chain links TRBV29-1 to TRBJ2-5, with 10 bases fitting TRBD1. CDR3 size: 14 residues. J was trimmed by 2 bases and V by 2 bases; bases with no gene match: 2. Germline lookup yields CDR1 SQVTM and CDR2 ANQGSEA. This CDR3 reads CSVETGQGQETQYF. DNA of the CDR3: TGCAGCGTTGAAACGGGACAGGGGCAAGAGACCCAGTACTTC.

In regard to this clonotype: Because the library targeted alpha chains, this beta chain is an off-target read whose size means little. CDR3 nucleotide sequence: TGTGCCAGCAGTTACCCAGATTACAATGAGCAGTTCTTC. It is translated as CASSYPDYNEQFF. The rearrangement uses TRBV6-2 or TRBV6-3 and TRBJ2-1; no reliable D call. The CDR3 is made up of 13 amino acids. Germline CDR1 is MNHEY and CDR2 is SVGEGT. The ends were cut back, 2 bases at V and 4 bases at J, with 6 bases in the middle.

This clonotype was observed at least ten times. This beta chain is off target for a library built for alpha chains, so its abundance means little. The chain combines TRBV6-5 with TRBJ2-7; 7 nucleotides agree with TRBD1. This CDR3 spans 13 amino acids. The germline gives CDR1 MNHEY, CDR2 SVGAGI. The V and J ends lost 7 bases and 2 bases, in that order; junction bases with no gene match: 5. As DNA, the CDR3 is TGTGCCAGCAATAGACAGGGACCCTACGAGCAGTACTTC. It yields the protein CASNRQGPYEQYF.

This clonotype has at least ten counts. Because the library targeted alpha chains, this beta chain is an off-target read whose size means little. This sequence joins TRBV9 and TRBJ2-5, with a weak D call TRBD2 (5 bases). The CDR3 contains 13 residues. Germline V lookup: CDR1 SGDLS, CDR2 YYNGEE. Trimming removed 3 bases from V and 3 bases from J, with 9 bases in between. The CDR3 DNA sequence: TGTGCCAGCAGCGCCGGGATCGAAGAGACCCAGTACTTC. Protein sequence: CASSAGIEETQYF.

This clonotype ranks as medium-sized. This beta chain is an unintended read in a library built for alpha chains; its size means little. CDR3 sequence reads: CASSLQREGTDTQYF. The CDR3 DNA sequence: TGTGCCAGCAGCCTCCAGCGGGAGGGCACAGATACGCAGTATTTT. The chain is built from TRBV9 and TRBJ2-3; TRBD2 matches 9 bases. Germline values: CDR1 SGDLS, CDR2 YYNGEE. The V segment lost 4 bases and the J segment 1 base; nucleotides outside the gene matches: 4. This CDR3 is built from 15 residues.

This clonotype was detected many times. Because this beta chain is a stray read in a library intended to capture alpha chains, its abundance should not be given much weight. J is TRBJ1-1 and V is TRBV20-1; D is possibly TRBD1 (6 bases). CDR3 length: 16 residues. The germline V gene encodes CDR1 DFQATT and CDR2 SNEGSKA (reference sequence). Trimming stripped 6 bases from V and 5 bases from J, with 25 bases between. The CDR3 nucleotides are TGCAGTGCGCCTAACGTCCCCGGGGGCGTAGGAACTGAAGCTTTCTTT. Translation: CSAPNVPGGVGTEAFF.

The table lists this clonotype with many counts. Because the library targeted alpha chains, this beta chain is an off-target read whose size means little. The chain uses TRBV19 and TRBJ2-5, with 7 bases lining up with TRBD2. CDR1 is LNHDA and CDR2 is SQIVND in the germline V gene (reference sequence). The V gene end was trimmed by 5 bases and the J gene end by 1 base; junction bases not matched to a gene: 4. The CDR3 consists of 14 residues. CDR3 in DNA: TGTGCCAGTAGTTCGCGGGGGTCCCAAGAGACCCAGTACTTC. Translation: CASSSRGSQETQYF.